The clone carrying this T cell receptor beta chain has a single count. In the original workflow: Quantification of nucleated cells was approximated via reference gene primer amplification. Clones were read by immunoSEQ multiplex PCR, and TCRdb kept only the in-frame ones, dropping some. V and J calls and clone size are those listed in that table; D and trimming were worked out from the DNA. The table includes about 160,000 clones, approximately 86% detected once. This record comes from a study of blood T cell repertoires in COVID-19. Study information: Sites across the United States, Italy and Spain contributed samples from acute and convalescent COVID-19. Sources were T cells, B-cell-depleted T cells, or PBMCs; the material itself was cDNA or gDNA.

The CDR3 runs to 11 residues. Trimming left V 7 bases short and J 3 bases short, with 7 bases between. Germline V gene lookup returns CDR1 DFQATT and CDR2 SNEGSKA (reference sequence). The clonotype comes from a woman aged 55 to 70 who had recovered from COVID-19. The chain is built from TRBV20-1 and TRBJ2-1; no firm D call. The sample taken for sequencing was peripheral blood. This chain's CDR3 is CSGVSYNEQFF. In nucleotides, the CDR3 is TGCAGTGGCGTAAGCTACAATGAGCAGTTCTTC.